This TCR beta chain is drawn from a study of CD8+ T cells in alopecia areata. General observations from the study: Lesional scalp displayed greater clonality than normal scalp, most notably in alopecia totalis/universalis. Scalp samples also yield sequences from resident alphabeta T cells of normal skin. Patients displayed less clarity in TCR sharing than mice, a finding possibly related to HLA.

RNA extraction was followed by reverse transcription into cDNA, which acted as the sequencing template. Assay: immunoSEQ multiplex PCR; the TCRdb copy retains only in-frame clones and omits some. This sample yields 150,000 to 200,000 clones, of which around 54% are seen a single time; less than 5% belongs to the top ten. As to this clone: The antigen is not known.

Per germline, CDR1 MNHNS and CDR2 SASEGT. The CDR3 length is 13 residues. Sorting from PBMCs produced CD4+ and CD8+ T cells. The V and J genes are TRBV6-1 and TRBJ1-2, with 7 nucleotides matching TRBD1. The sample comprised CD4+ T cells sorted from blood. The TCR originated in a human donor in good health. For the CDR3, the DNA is TGTGCTAGCGGACGCCGCGGGACAGATGGCTACACCTTC. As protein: CASGRRGTDGYTF.